The next 20 T cell receptor beta chains were all read from a single sample in a study of control samples from healthy donors and cancer patients. TCRdb keeps only in-frame clones here, not all; method: immunoSEQ multiplex PCR. The top ten hold about 1.4% of the sample, which has about 180,000 clones, about 90% seen once. The specimen was blood. These receptors came from a woman aged 50 to 60 in good health.

The rearrangement links TRBV3-1 (or the pseudogene TRBV3-2) to TRBJ1-3, with D possibly TRBD1 on 6 matching bases. This CDR3 comprises 19 residues. V was trimmed by 4 bases and J by 0 bases, leaving 22 bases between them. The germline gives CDR1 LGHDT, CDR2 YNNKEL (reference sequence). The CDR3 spells CASSRSAGGAFHSGNTIYF. The CDR3, as DNA: TGTGCCAGCAGCCGCTCCGCCGGGGGCGCATTCCACTCTGGAAACACCATATATTTT.

The chain recombines TRBV6-5 with TRBJ1-1, with D uncertain. The germline CDR1 and CDR2 sequences are MNHEY and SVGAGI. The CDR3 consists of 13 residues. V lost 7 bases and J lost 1, with 10 bases in between. CDR3 in DNA: TGTGCCAGCAAAGTGTCAACGAACACTGAAGCTTTCTTT. Its protein is CASKVSTNTEAFF.

The chain carries TRBV2 and TRBJ1-1, with TRBD1 matching 8 bases. This CDR3 has 13 amino acids. Germline V gene sequence: CDR1 SNHLY, CDR2 FYNNEI. V lost 6 bases and J lost 5; bases outside the gene matches: 5. The CDR3 protein is CASRTGVMTEAFF. CDR3 sequence (DNA): TGTGCCAGCAGGACAGGGGTGATGACTGAAGCTTTCTTT.

The chain links TRBV4-2 to TRBJ1-3; TRBD1 agrees at 7 bases. CDR1 and CDR2 (germline): LGHNA, YNFKEQ. V was clipped by 7 bases and J by 0 bases; unmatched bases: 9. The CDR3 is 16 amino acids. The CDR3 bases are TGTGCCAGCACCATAAGAGAGGGGGCCTCTGGAAACACCATATATTTT. Residues: CASTIREGASGNTIYF.

This clone was seen once. This chain links TRBV10-3 with TRBJ1-1; no clear D. Trimming took off 6 bases at V and 1 base at J, with 15 bases between the two ends. The CDR3 totals 15 residues. Germline CDR1 is ENHRY and CDR2 is SYGVKD. In DNA form, the CDR3 reads TGTGCCATCAGGGACGGGAGCAAATGGAACACTGAAGCTTTCTTT. Its protein is CAIRDGSKWNTEAFF.

This chain joins TRBV28 and TRBJ1-3; D remains ambiguous. The germline gives CDR1 MDHEN, CDR2 SYDVKM. Trimming shortened V by 3 bases and J by 2 bases, and 8 bases separated the two germline ends. The CDR3 runs to 14 residues. CDR3 DNA sequence: TGTGCCAGCAGTTTGTCCGGGGCTGGAAACACCATATATTTT. It specifies CASSLSGAGNTIYF.

V and J are TRBV9 and TRBJ2-5, with TRBD2 matching 12 bases. The CDR3 contains 17 residues. The V gene's germline CDR1 is SGDLS and CDR2 YYNGEE. The V segment lost 3 bases and the J segment 5 bases; nucleotides outside the gene matches: 11. CDR3 bases: TGTGCCAGCAGCGCCGGGAGGCTAGCGGGGGGGCCGGAGACCCAGTACTTC. Encoded protein: CASSAGRLAGGPETQYF.

The J gene is TRBJ2-6, the V gene TRBV28, with 7 positions matching TRBD2. After removal of 3 bases from V and 0 bases from J, the junction contained 5 bases not matched to a gene. Germline CDR1 reads MDHEN; CDR2 reads SYDVKM. The CDR3 extends over 17 amino acids. CDR3 sequence (DNA): TGTGCCAGCAGTTTTATAGCGGGCACCTCTGGGGCCAACGTCCTGACTTTC. This translates into CASSFIAGTSGANVLTF.

The rearrangement uses TRBV5-1 and TRBJ1-1; 8 nucleotides line up with TRBD1. CDR3 size: 14 residues. Looked up from germline, CDR1 is SGHRS and CDR2 is YFSETQ. Unmatched junction bases numbered 6, after V lost 2 bases and J lost 6 bases. Written as DNA, the CDR3 is TGCGCCAGCAGCTTACAGGGGGACCATCCTGAAGCTTTCTTT. Translated: CASSLQGDHPEAFF. The whole variable domain, filled in from reference TRBV5-1 and TRBJ1-1, reads KAGVTQTPRYLIKTRGQQVTLSCSPISGHRSVSWYQQTPGQGLQFLFEYFSETQRNKGNFPGRFSGRQFSNSRSEMNVSTLELGDSALYLCASSLQGDHPEAFFGQGTRLTVV.

The chain has TRBV4-3 and TRBJ1-6, with D perhaps matching TRBD1 (5 bases). The germline V gene has CDR1 LGHNA and CDR2 YSLEER. Between the trimmed V and J ends, which lost 1 base and 7 bases, there was a span of 14 bases. This CDR3 has 16 amino acids. The CDR3 reads CASSQGLGRRNSPLHF. In DNA form, the CDR3 reads TGCGCCAGCAGCCAAGGGTTGGGACGGAGAAATTCACCCCTCCACTTT.

This chain links TRBV5-1 with TRBJ2-5; TRBD2 aligns across 8 bases. CDR1 SGHRS and CDR2 YFSETQ come from the germline V gene. The J segment lost 4 bases and the V segment lost 0 bases, leaving 8 bases of the junction unmatched. The CDR3 extends over 16 amino acids. The CDR3 DNA sequence: TGCGCCAGCAGCTTGGCCCCGAGCGGGGGTGGAGAGACCCAGTACTTC. Its translation is CASSLAPSGGGETQYF.

The sample holds one count of this clone. The chain joins TRBV7-9 to TRBJ1-2; D perhaps matches TRBD1 (5 bases). CDR3 length: 11 residues. From germline, CDR1 is SEHNR and CDR2 FQNEAQ (reference sequence). Trimming shortened V by 8 bases and J by 5 bases, and 9 bases separated the two germline ends. The DNA of the CDR3 is TGTGCCAGCTCGGGGGGATATGGCTACACCTTC. This translates into CASSGGYGYTF.

Concerning this clone itself: This sample includes further DNA sequences coding for the same CDR3. The V gene is TRBV28, the J gene TRBJ1-1, with D perhaps TRBD1 (6 bases). V was trimmed by 3 bases and J by 0 bases, leaving 8 bases between them. The V gene's germline CDR1 is MDHEN and CDR2 SYDVKM. This CDR3 region has 14 residues. CDR3 amino acids: CASSFGGLNTEAFF. In DNA form, the CDR3 reads TGTGCCAGCAGTTTCGGGGGCTTGAACACTGAAGCTTTCTTT.

CDR3 region: CASTSTGGPGEKLFF. DNA of the CDR3: TGTGCCAGCACTTCCACAGGGGGGCCTGGAGAAAAACTGTTTTTT. J is TRBJ1-4 and V is TRBV6-5; 8 bases align to TRBD1. The trim removed 7 bases at V and 8 bases at J, leaving 12 bases unmatched. CDR3 length equals 15 residues. Per the germline V gene, CDR1 is MNHEY and CDR2 is SVGAGI.

The rearrangement joins TRBV9 to TRBJ2-5; 10 nucleotides match TRBD1. In germline, CDR1 is SGDLS, CDR2 YYNGEE. V dropped 0 bases and J dropped 1; count of bases not matched to a gene: 3. The CDR3 totals 16 residues. In DNA, the CDR3 is TGTGCCAGCAGCGTAGGGGACAGGGGCCGCCAAGAGACCCAGTACTTC. It yields the protein CASSVGDRGRQETQYF. The whole variable domain, remainder taken from reference TRBV9 and TRBJ2-5, is DSGVTQTPKHLITATGQRVTLRCSPRSGDLSVYWYQQSLDQGLQFLIQYYNGEERAKGNILERFSAQQFPDLHSELNLSSLELGDSALYFCASSVGDRGRQETQYFGPGTRLLVL.

This chain joins TRBV7-2 and TRBJ2-7; D remains ambiguous. CDR1 and CDR2 from the germline V gene are SGHTA and FQGNSA. Trimming removed 4 bases from V and 1 base from J, with 14 bases in between. The CDR3 consists of 15 residues. The CDR3 loop is CASSSALGRSYEQYF. The CDR3 nucleotides read TGTGCCAGCAGCTCCGCCCTAGGACGGTCCTACGAGCAGTACTTC.

J is TRBJ2-7 and V is TRBV29-1, with D possibly TRBD2 on 5 matching bases. V lost 7 bases to trimming and J lost 6 bases, with 13 bases between them. From germline, CDR1 is SQVTM and CDR2 ANQGSEA. CDR3 length: 11 residues. The CDR3 nucleotides are TGCAGCGCTTGGACTGCTCGCGAGCAGTACTTC. This codes for CSAWTAREQYF.

V usage is TRBV18 and J usage is TRBJ2-1; D is unresolved. Germline CDR1 reads KGHSH; CDR2 reads LQKENI. This CDR3 comprises 15 residues. Trimming left V 0 bases short and J 2 bases short, with 8 bases between. DNA of the CDR3: TGTGCCAGCTCACCACCCCAGAGTCCCTACAATGAGCAGTTCTTC. Translated: CASSPPQSPYNEQFF.

This chain connects TRBV18 to TRBJ2-7; D not certain. CDR1 is KGHSH, CDR2 LQKENI, per germline. CDR3 length: 12 amino acids. The V and J ends lost 3 bases and 7 bases respectively, with 10 bases between them. CDR3 loop: CASSPGLGEQYF. The CDR3 region has the DNA TGTGCCAGCTCACCGGGCTTGGGGGAGCAGTACTTC.

This chain joins TRBV7-9 and TRBJ2-1; 11 bases are a match to TRBD1. Trimming cost V 1 base and J 6 bases; bases outside gene matches: 8. The germline V gene encodes CDR1 SEHNR and CDR2 FQNEAQ (reference sequence). This CDR3 contains 17 residues. CDR3 sequence: CASSLGRTGGLFNEQFF. As DNA, the CDR3 is TGTGCCAGCAGCTTAGGGAGGACAGGGGGCCTTTTCAATGAGCAGTTCTTC.